The subject of this entry is one T cell receptor beta chain. Its antigen is not known. This entry comes from a study of human T cells and chemical hapten exposure. The wider study: Across samples, TCR yields varied, mostly owing to small differences in pooled library volumes.

V dropped 7 bases and J dropped 1 base, with 19 bases sitting between them. This CDR3 has 16 residues. Per germline, CDR1 SGHVS and CDR2 FQNEAQ. Time point reported: healthy volunteer bleed at 2 weeks. Unfractionated whole blood was the source of the extracted total RNA. Study-level points and caveats: Sensitizing with DPC caused no change in TCRs above 1 in 1000 frequency.

Original processing methods: The number of TCRs in each sample had a median of approximately 90,000 and spanned roughly 20,000 to 750,000. In TCRdb, the RACE reads were re-called with MiXCR into one record per CDR3 protein. TCRdb, not the original authors, processed these V and J calls. Found here are over 100,000 distinct CDR3 sequences, roughly 9.5% of them singletons; the top ten hold 1.5% to 2%. The TCR originated in a male donor in good health. Some clones in this sample may be carry-over from other donors' samples. What was sequenced was whole blood. The gene calls are TRBV7-8 and TRBJ2-5; the D is unclear. The CDR3 reads CASTTRFRQLQETQYF. In nucleotides, the CDR3 is TGTGCCAGCACCACCCGTTTTCGGCAGCTCCAAGAGACCCAGTACTTC.